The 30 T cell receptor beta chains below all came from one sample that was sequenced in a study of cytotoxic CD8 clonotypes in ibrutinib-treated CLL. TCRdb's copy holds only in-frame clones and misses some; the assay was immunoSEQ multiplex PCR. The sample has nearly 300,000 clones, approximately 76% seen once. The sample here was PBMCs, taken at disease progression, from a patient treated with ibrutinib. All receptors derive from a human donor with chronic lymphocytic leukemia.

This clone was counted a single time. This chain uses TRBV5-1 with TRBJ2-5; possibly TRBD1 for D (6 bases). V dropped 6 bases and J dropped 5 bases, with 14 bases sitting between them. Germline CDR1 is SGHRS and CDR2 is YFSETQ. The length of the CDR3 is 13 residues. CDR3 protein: CASTVQGWETQYF. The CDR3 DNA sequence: TGCGCCAGCACAGTTCAGGGGTGGGAGACCCAGTACTTC.

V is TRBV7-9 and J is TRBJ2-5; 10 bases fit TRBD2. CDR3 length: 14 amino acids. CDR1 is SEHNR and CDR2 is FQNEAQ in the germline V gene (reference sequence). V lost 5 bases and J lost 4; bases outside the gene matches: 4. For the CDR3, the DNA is TGTGCCAGCAGCGACAGCGGGGGGGGAGAGACCCAGTACTTC. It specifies CASSDSGGGETQYF.

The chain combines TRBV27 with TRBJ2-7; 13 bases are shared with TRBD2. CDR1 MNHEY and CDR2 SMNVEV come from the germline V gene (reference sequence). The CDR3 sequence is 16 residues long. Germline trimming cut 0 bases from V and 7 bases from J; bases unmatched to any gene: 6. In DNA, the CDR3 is TGTGCCAGCAGTTTATCGGGACTAGCGGGACCTTCTGAGCAGTACTTC. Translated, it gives CASSLSGLAGPSEQYF.

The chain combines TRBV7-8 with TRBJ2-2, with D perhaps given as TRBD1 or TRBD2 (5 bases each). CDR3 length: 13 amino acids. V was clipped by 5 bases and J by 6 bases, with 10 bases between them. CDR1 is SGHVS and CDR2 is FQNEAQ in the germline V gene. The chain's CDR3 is CASSGWDAGELFF. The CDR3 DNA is TGTGCCAGCAGCGGTTGGGACGCCGGGGAGCTGTTTTTT. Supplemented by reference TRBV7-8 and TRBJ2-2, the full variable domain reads GAGVSQSPRYKVAKRGQDVALRCDPISGHVSLFWYQQALGQGPEFLTYFQNEAQLDKSGLPSDRFFAERPEGSVSTLKIQRTQQEDSAVYLCASSGWDAGELFFGEGSRLTVL.

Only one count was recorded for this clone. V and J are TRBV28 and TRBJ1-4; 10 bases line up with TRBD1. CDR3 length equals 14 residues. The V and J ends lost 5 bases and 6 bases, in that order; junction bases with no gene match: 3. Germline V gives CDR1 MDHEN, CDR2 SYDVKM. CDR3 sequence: CASSQDRGDEKLFF. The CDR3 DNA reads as TGTGCCAGCAGTCAGGACAGGGGGGATGAAAAACTGTTTTTT. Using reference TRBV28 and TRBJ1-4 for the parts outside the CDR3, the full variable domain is DVKVTQSSRYLVKRTGEKVFLECVQDMDHENMFWYRQDPGLGLRLIYFSYDVKMKEKGDIPEGYSVSREKKERFSLILESASTNQTSMYLCASSQDRGDEKLFFGSGTQLSVL.

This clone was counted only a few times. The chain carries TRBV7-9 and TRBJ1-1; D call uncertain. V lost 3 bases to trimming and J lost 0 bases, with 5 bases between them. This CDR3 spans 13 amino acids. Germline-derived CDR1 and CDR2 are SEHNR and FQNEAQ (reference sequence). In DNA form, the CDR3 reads TGTGCCAGCAGCTTGATAGTGAACACTGAAGCTTTCTTT. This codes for CASSLIVNTEAFF. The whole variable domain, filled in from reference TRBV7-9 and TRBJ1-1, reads DTGVSQNPRHKITKRGQNVTFRCDPISEHNRLYWYRQTLGQGPEFLTYFQNEAQLEKSRLLSDRFSAERPKGSFSTLEIQRTEQGDSAMYLCASSLIVNTEAFFGQGTRLTVV.

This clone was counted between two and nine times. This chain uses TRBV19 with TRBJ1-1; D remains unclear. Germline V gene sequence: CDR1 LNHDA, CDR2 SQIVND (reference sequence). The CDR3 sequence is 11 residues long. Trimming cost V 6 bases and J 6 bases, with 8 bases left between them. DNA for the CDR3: TGTGCCAGTAGCACTCGCGCTGAAGCTTTCTTT. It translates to CASSTRAEAFF.

The DNA for the CDR3 is TGTGCCAGCAGCTCGTCGGGTTTCGGGATCCACTATGGCTACACCTTC. It is translated as CASSSSGFGIHYGYTF. The chain combines TRBV7-2 with TRBJ1-2; D call uncertain. CDR3 length equals 16 residues. The V and J ends lost 4 bases and 3 bases respectively, with 18 bases between them. Germline V CDR1 and CDR2: SGHTA, FQGNSA.

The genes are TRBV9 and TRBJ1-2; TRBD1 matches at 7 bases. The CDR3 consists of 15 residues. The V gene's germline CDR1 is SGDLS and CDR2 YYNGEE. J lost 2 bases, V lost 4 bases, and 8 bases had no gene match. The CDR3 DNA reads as TGTGCCAGCAGCCCGACAGGGCTTGGGAACTATGGCTACACCTTC. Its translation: CASSPTGLGNYGYTF.

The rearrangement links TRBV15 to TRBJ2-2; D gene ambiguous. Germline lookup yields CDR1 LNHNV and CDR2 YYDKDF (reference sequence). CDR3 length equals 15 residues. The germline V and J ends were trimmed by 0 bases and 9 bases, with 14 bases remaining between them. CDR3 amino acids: CATSRDERVGRELFF. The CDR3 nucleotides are TGTGCCACCAGCAGAGATGAGAGAGTAGGGAGGGAGCTGTTTTTT.

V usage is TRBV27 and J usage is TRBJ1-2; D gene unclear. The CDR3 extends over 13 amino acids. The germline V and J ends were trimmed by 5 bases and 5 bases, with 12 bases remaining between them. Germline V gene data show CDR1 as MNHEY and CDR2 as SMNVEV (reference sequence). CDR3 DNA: TGTGCCAGCAGTCCAAACTCGGTATATGGCTACACCTTC. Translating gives CASSPNSVYGYTF.

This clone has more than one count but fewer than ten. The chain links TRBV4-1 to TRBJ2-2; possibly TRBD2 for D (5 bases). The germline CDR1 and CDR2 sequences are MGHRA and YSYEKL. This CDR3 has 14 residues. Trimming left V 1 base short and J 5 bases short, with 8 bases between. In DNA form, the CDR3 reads TGCGCCAGCAGCCAAGTAACTAGTACCGGGGAGCTGTTTTTT. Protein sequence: CASSQVTSTGELFF.

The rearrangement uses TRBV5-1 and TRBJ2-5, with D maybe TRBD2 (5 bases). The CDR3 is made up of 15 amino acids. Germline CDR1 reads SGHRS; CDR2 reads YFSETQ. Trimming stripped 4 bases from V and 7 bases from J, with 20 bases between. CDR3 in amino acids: CASSPTWENPLTQYF. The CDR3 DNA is TGCGCCAGCAGCCCGACCTGGGAGAACCCATTGACCCAGTACTTC. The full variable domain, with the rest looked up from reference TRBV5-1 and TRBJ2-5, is KAGVTQTPRYLIKTRGQQVTLSCSPISGHRSVSWYQQTPGQGLQFLFEYFSETQRNKGNFPGRFSGRQFSNSRSEMNVSTLELGDSALYLCASSPTWENPLTQYFGPGTRLLVL.

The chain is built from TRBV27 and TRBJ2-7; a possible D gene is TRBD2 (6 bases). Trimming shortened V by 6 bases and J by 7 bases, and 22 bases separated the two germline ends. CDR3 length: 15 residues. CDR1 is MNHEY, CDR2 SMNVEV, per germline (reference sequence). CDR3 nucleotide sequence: TGTGCCAGCAGGGACCCCCGGGACTTCCCGAGTGAGCAGTACTTC. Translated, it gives CASRDPRDFPSEQYF.

For the CDR3, the DNA is TGTGCCAGCAGCGTTGGCGCAGGCTACGAGCAGTACTTC. Amino acids: CASSVGAGYEQYF. The J gene is TRBJ2-7, the V gene TRBV9; D call uncertain. V was clipped by 2 bases and J by 3 bases, with 9 bases between them. Germline V CDR1 and CDR2: SGDLS, YYNGEE. There are 13 residues in the CDR3.

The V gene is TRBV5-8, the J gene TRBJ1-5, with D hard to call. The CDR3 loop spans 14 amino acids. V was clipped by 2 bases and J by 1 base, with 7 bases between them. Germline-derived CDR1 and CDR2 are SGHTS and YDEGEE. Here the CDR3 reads CASSFRGSNQPQHF. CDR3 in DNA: TGTGCCAGCAGCTTTAGAGGGAGCAATCAGCCCCAGCATTTT.

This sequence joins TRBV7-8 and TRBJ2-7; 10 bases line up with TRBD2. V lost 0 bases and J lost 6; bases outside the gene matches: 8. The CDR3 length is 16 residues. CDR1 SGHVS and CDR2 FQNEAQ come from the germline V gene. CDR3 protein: CASSLAGGTSAGEQYF. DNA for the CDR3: TGTGCCAGCAGCTTAGCGGGGGGGACTAGCGCGGGCGAGCAGTACTTC.

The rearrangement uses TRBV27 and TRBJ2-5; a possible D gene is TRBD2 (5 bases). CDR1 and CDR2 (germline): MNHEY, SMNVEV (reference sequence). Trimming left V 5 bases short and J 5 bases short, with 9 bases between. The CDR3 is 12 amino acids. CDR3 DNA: TGTGCCAGCAGTGTACCGGGGGAGACCCAGTACTTC. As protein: CASSVPGETQYF.

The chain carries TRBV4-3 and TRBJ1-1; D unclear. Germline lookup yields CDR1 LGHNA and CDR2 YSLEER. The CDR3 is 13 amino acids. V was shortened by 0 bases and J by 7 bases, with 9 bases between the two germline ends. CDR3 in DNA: TGCGCCAGCAGCCAAGATTTTTCCGGTGAAGCTTTCTTT. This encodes CASSQDFSGEAFF.

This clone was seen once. CDR3 in DNA: TGTGCCAGTAGTATTCGGGGGGAAGCTCCTTACGAGCAGTACTTC. As protein: CASSIRGEAPYEQYF. The J gene is TRBJ2-7, the V gene TRBV19; 7 nucleotides align to TRBD2. Germline lookup yields CDR1 LNHDA and CDR2 SQIVND (reference sequence). The CDR3 has 15 residues. Unmatched junction bases numbered 9, after V lost 3 bases and J lost 4 bases. Filled out from reference TRBV19 and TRBJ2-7, the complete variable domain reads DGGITQSPKYLFRKEGQNVTLSCEQNLNHDAMYWYRQDPGQGLRLIYYSQIVNDFQKGDIAEGYSVSREKKESFPLTVTSAQKNPTAFYLCASSIRGEAPYEQYFGPGTRLTVT.

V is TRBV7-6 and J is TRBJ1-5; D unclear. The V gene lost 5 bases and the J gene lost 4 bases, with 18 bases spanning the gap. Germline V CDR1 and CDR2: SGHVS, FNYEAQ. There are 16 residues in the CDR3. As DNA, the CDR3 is TGTGCCAGCAGCCCGGGGAGTAATACGGCAAATCAGCCCCAGCATTTT. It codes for CASSPGSNTANQPQHF.

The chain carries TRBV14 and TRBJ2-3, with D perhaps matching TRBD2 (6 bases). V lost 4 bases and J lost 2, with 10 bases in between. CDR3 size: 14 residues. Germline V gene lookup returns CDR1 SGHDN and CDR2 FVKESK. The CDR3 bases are TGTGCCAGCAGCCGGAGGGACTTCACAGATACGCAGTATTTT. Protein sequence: CASSRRDFTDTQYF.

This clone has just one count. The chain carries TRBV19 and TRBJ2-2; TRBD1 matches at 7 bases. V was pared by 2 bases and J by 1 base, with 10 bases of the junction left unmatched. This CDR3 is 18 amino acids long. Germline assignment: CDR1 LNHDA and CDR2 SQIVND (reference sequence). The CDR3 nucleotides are TGTGCCAGTAGTATACGTGCAGGGGGAACTAAGAACACCGGGGAGCTGTTTTTT. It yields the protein CASSIRAGGTKNTGELFF.

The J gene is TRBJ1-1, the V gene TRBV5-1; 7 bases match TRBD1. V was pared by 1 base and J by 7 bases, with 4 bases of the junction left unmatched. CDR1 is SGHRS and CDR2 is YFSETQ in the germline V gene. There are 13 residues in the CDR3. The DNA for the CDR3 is TGCGCCAGCAGCTTGTCCGGGACAGTTGAAGCTTTCTTT. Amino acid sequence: CASSLSGTVEAFF. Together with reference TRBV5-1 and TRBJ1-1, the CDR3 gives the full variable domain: KAGVTQTPRYLIKTRGQQVTLSCSPISGHRSVSWYQQTPGQGLQFLFEYFSETQRNKGNFPGRFSGRQFSNSRSEMNVSTLELGDSALYLCASSLSGTVEAFFGQGTRLTVV.

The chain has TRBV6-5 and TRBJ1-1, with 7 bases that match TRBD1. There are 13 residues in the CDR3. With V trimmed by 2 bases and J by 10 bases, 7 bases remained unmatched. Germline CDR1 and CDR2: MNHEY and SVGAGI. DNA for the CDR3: TGTGCCAGCAGTTACAGCCAGGGGGTGAGAGCTTTCTTT. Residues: CASSYSQGVRAFF.

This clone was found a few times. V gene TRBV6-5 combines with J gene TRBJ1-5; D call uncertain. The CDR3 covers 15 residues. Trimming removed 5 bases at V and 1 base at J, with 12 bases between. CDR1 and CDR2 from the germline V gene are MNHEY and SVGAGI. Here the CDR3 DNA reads TGTGCCAGCAGTCGCCCCCTTTGGAGCAATCAGCCCCAGCATTTT. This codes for CASSRPLWSNQPQHF.

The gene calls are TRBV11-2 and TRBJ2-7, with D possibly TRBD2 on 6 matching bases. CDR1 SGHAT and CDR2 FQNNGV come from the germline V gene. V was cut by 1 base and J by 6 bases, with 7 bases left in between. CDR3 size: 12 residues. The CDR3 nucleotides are TGTGCCAGCAGCTTAGCGGGAGCCGAGCAGTACTTC. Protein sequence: CASSLAGAEQYF.

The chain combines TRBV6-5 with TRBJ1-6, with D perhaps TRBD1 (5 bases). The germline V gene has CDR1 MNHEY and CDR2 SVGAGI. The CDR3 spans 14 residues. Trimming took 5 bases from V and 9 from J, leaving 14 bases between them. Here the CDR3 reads CASSPGGIRSPLHF. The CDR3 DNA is TGTGCCAGCAGTCCCGGGGGGATCCGTTCACCCCTCCACTTT.

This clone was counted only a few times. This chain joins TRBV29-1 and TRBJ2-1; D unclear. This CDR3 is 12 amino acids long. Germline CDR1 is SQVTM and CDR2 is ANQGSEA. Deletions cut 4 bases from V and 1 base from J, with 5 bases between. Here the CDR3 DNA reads TGCAGCGTTGGGTTATCCTACAATGAGCAGTTCTTC. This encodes CSVGLSYNEQFF.

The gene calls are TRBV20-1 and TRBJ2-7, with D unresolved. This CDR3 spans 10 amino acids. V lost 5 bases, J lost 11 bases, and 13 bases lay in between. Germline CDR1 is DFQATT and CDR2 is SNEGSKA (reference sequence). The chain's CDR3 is CSAAADHKYF. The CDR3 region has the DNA TGCAGTGCTGCTGCTGATCACAAGTACTTC.